Sequencing of this TCR beta chain was carried out in a study of identical twins. General observations from the study: Compared with unrelated sharing, twin-shared out-of-frame alpha sequences had more low-probability sequences.

V was pared by 3 bases and J by 0 bases, with 15 bases between. CDR1 and CDR2 (germline): MNHEY, SMNVEV (reference sequence). The CDR3 consists of 16 residues. A universal primer site arose from template switching, and cDNA bore unique molecular identifiers. A single record per CDR3 protein comes from TCRdb applying MiXCR to the 5' RACE reads. The table lists approximately 260,000 distinct CDR3 sequences, around 15% of them singletons, with around 9% in the top ten. About this clonotype: Its specificity is not known.

The sequenced sample consisted of memory (CD45RO+) T cells sorted from blood. The rearrangement joins TRBV27 to TRBJ2-7; D gene ambiguous. This clonotype was sampled from a woman in her late teens or twenties in good health. In DNA form, the CDR3 reads TGTGCCAGCAGTTTCTCTCGGGCAGCCCGCTCCTACGAGCAGTACTTC. It specifies CASSFSRAARSYEQYF.